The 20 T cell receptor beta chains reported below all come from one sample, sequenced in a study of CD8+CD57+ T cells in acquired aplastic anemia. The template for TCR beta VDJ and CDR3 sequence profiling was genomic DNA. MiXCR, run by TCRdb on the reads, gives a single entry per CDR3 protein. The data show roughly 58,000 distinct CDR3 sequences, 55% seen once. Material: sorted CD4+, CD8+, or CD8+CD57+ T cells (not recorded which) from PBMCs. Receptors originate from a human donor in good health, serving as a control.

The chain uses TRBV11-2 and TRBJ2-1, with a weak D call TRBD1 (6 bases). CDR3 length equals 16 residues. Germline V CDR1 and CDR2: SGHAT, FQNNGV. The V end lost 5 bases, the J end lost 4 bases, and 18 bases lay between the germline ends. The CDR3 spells CASSLQRAGAYNEQFF. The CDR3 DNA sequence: TGTGCCAGCAGCCTACAGAGGGCAGGGGCGTACAATGAGCAGTTCTTC.

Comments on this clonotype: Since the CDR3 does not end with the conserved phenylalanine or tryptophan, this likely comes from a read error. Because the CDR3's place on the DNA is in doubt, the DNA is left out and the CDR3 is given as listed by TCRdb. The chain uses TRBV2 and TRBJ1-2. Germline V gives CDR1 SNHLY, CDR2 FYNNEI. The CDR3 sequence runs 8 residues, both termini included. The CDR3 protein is CASKGLAG.

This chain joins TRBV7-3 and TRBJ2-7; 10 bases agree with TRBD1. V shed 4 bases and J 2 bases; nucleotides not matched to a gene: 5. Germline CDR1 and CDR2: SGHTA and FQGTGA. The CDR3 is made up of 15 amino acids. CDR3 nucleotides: TGTGCCAGCAGCTCGTACGGGACAGGGGCCTACGAGCAGTACTTC. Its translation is CASSSYGTGAYEQYF.

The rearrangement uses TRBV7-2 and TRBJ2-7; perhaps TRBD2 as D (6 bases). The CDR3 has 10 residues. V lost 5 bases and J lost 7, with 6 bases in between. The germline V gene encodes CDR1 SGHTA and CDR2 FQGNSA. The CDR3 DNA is TGTGCCAGCAGCGCGGGGGAGCAGTACTTC. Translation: CASSAGEQYF.

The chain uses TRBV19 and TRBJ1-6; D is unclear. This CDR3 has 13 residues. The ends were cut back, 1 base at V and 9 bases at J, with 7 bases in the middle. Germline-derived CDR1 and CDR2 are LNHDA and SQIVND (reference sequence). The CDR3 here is CASSIGLSSPLHF. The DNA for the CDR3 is TGTGCCAGTAGTATAGGGTTGAGTTCACCCCTCCACTTT.

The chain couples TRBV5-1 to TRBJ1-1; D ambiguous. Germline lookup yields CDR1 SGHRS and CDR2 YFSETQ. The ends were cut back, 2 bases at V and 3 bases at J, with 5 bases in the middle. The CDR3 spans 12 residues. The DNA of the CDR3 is TGCGCCAGCAGCTTCGGGGACACTGAAGCTTTCTTT. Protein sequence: CASSFGDTEAFF.

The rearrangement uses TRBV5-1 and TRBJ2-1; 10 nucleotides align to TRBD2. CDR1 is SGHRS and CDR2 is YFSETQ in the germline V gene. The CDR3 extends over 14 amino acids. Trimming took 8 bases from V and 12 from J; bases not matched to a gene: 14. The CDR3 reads CASPSSGSGDGQFF. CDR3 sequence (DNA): TGCGCCAGTCCATCTAGCGGGAGCGGGGATGGGCAGTTCTTC.

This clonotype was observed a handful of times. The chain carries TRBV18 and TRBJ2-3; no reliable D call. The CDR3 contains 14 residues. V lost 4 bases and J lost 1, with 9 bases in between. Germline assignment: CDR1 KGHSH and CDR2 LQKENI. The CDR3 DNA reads TGTGCCAGCTCACTCAAAACTGGCACAGATACGCAGTATTTT. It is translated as CASSLKTGTDTQYF.

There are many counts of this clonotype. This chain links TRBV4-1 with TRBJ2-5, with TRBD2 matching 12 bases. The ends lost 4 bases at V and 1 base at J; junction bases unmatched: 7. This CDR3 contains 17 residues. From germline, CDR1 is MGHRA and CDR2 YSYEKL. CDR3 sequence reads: CASSPKTSGSVQETQYF. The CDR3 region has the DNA TGCGCCAGCAGCCCGAAGACTAGCGGGAGCGTCCAAGAGACCCAGTACTTC.

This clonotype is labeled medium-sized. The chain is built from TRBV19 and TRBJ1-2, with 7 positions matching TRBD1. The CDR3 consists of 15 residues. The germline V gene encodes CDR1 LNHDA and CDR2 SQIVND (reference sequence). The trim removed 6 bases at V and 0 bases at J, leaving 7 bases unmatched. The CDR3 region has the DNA TGTGCCAGTAGCCCCAGGGACAGTACTAACTATGGCTACACCTTC. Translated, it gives CASSPRDSTNYGYTF.

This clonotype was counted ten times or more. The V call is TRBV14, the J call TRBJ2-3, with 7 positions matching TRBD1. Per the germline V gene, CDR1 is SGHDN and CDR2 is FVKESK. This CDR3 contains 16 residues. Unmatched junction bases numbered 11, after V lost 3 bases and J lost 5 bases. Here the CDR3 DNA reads TGTGCCAGCAGCCACTTGCAGAGGGGGCAGGGAGATACGCAGTATTTT. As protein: CASSHLQRGQGDTQYF.

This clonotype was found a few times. CDR3 coding DNA: TGTGCCAGCAGTGAACCCCCTGATGGGAGTGAAGAGACCCAGTACTTC. Amino acid sequence: CASSEPPDGSEETQYF. The chain uses TRBV25-1 and TRBJ2-5; D might be TRBD2 (5 bases). The V end lost 2 bases, the J end lost 3 bases, and 16 bases lay between the germline ends. The CDR3 runs 16 residues. From germline, CDR1 is MGHDK and CDR2 SYGVNS.

The CDR3 DNA follows: TGTGCCATCAGTGAGTCAGCGAGCGGGGCCGGCGGCTACACCTTC. It yields the protein CAISESASGAGGYTF. The V call is TRBV10-3, the J call TRBJ1-2, with D tentatively TRBD1 (5 bases). CDR3 length equals 15 residues. Germline CDR1 reads ENHRY; CDR2 reads SYGVKD. The ends were cut back, 0 bases at V and 8 bases at J, with 16 bases in the middle.

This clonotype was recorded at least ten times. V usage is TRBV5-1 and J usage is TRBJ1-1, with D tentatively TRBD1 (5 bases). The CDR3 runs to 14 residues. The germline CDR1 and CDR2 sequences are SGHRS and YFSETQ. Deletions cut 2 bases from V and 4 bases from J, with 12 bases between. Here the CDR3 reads CASSFGGEGTEAFF. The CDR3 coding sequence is TGCGCCAGCAGCTTTGGGGGGGAAGGCACTGAAGCTTTCTTT.

CDR3 amino acids: CASRSLAGASETQYF. The CDR3 DNA follows: TGTGCCAGCAGGTCCCTAGCGGGAGCCTCAGAGACCCAGTACTTC. The J gene is TRBJ2-5, the V gene TRBV2; 10 positions agree with TRBD2. The CDR3 is 15 amino acids. Germline V gene data show CDR1 as SNHLY and CDR2 as FYNNEI. The junction had 8 bases not matched to a gene; V was cut back by 6 bases and J by 4 bases.

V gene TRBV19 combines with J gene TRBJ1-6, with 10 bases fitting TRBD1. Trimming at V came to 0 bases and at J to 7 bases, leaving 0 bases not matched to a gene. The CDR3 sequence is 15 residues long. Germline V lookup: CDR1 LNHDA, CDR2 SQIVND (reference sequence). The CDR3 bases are TGTGCCAGTAGTATAGAGGACAGGGGGAATTCACCCCTCCACTTT. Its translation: CASSIEDRGNSPLHF.

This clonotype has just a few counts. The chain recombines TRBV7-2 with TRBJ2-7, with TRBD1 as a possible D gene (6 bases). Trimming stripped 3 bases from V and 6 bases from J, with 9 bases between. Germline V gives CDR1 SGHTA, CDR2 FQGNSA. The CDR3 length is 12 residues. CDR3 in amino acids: CASSFRGSEQYF. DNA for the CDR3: TGTGCCAGCAGCTTTAGGGGGTCCGAGCAGTACTTC. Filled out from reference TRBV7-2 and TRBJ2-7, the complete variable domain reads GAGVSQSPSNKVTEKGKDVELRCDPISGHTALYWYRQSLGQGLEFLIYFQGNSAPDKSGLPSDRFSAERTGGSVSTLTIQRTQQEDSAVYLCASSFRGSEQYFGPGTRLTVT.

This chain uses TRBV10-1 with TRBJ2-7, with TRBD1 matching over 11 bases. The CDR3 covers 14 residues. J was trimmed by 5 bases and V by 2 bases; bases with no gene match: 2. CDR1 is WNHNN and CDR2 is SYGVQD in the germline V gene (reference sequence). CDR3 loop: CASSEAGQGDEQYF. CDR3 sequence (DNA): TGCGCCAGCAGTGAGGCGGGACAGGGGGACGAGCAGTACTTC.

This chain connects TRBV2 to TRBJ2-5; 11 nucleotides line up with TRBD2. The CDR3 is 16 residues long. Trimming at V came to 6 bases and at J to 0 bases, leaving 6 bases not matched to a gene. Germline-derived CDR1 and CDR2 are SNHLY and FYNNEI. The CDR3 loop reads CASRSLAGGHQETQYF. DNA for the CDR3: TGTGCCAGCAGGTCCCTAGCGGGAGGCCACCAAGAGACCCAGTACTTC.

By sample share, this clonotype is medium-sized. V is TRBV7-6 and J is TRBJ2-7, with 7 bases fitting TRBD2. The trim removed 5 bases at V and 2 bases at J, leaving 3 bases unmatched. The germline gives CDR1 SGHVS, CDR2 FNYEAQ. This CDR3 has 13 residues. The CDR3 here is CASSREAAYEQYF. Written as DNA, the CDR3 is TGTGCCAGCAGCCGGGAGGCCGCCTACGAGCAGTACTTC. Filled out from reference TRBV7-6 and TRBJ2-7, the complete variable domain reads GAGVSQSPRYKVTKRGQDVALRCDPISGHVSLYWYRQALGQGPEFLTYFNYEAQQDKSGLPNDRFSAERPEGSISTLTIQRTEQRDSAMYRCASSREAAYEQYFGPGTRLTVT.